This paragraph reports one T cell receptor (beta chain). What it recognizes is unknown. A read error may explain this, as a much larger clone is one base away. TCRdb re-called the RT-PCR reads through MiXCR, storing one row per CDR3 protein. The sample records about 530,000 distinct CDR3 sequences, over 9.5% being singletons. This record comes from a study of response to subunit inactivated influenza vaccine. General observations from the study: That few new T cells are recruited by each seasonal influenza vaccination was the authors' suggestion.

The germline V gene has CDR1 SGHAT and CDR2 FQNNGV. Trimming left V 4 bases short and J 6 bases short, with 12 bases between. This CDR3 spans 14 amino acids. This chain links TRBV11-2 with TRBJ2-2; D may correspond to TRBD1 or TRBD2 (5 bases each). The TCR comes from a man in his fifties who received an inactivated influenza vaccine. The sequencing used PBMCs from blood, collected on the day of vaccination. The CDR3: CASSWDHGSGELFF. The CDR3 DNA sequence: TGTGCCAGCAGCTGGGACCACGGGTCCGGGGAGCTGTTTTTT. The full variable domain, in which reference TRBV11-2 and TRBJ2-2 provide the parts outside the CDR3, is EAGVAQSPRYKIIEKRQSVAFWCNPISGHATLYWYQQILGQGPKLLIQFQNNGVVDDSQLPKDRFSAERLKGVDSTLKIQPAKLEDSAVYLCASSWDHGSGELFFGEGSRLTVL.